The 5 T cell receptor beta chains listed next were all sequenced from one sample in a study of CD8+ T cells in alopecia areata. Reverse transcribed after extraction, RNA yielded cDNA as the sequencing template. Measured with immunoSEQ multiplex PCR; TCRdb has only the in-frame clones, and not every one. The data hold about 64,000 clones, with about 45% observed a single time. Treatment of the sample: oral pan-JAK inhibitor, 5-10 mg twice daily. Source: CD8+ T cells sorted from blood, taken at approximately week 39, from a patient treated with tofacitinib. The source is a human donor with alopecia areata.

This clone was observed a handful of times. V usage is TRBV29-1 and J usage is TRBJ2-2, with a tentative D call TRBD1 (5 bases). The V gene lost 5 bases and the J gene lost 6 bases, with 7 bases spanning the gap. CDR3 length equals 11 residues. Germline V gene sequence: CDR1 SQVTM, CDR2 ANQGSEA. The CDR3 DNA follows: TGCAGCGTTCAGGGTGCCGGGGAGCTGTTTTTT. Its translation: CSVQGAGELFF.

In nucleotides, the CDR3 is TGTGCCAGCAGTTCCACTAGTTACAATGAGCAGTTCTTC. This codes for CASSSTSYNEQFF. The chain carries TRBV27 and TRBJ2-1; possibly TRBD2 for D (5 bases). Germline V gives CDR1 MNHEY, CDR2 SMNVEV (reference sequence). V shed 4 bases and J shed 4 bases, with 8 bases lying between them. This CDR3 comprises 13 residues.

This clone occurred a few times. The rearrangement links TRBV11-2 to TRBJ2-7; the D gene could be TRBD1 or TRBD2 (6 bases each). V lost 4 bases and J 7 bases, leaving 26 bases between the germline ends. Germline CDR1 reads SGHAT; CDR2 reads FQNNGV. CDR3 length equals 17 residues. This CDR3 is CASSSPNRGPQRGEQYF. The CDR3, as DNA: TGTGCCAGCAGCTCCCCCAATCGGGGGCCCCAAAGAGGGGAGCAGTACTTC.

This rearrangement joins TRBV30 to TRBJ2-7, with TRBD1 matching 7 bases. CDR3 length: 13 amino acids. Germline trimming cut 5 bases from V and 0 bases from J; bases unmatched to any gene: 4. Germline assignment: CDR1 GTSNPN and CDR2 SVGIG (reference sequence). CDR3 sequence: CAWDGDSSYEQYF. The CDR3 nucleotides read TGTGCCTGGGACGGGGACAGCTCCTACGAGCAGTACTTC.

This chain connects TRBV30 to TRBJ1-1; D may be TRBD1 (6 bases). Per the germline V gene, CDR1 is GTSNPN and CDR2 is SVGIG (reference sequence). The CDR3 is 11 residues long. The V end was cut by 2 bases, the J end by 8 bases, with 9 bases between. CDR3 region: CAWSSGTEAFF. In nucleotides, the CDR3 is TGTGCCTGGAGTTCAGGGACAGAAGCTTTCTTT.